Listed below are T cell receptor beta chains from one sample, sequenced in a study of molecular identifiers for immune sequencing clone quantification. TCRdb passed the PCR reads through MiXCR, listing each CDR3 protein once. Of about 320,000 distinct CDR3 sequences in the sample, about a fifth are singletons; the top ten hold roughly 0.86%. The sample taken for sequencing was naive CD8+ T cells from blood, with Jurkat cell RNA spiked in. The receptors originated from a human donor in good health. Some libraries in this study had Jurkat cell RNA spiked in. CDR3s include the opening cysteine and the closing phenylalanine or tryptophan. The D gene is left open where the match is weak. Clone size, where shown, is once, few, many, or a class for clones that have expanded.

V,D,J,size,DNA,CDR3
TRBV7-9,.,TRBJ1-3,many,TGTGCCAGCAGCTTAATCCGGGACGTATGGAAGACTGGAAACACCATATATTTT,CASSLIRDVWKTGNTIYF
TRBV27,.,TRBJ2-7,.,TGTGCCGGCAGTCCCGGGAGAGTCAACTACGAGCAGTACTTC,CAGSPGRVNYEQYF
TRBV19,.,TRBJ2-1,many,TGTGCCAGTAGTACCGCGACCTACAATGAGCAGTTCTTC,CASSTATYNEQFF
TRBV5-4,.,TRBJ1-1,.,TGTGCCAGCAGCCCTGAGCTAGGTGGGTACACTGAAGCTTTCTTT,CASSPELGGYTEAFF
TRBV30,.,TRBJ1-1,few,TGTGCCTGGAGCTTATCCGGGCCAGCTACTGAAGCTTTCTTT,CAWSLSGPATEAFF
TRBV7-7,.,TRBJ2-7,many,TGTGCTAGCAGCTTACCAACAGTCTACGAGCAGTACTTC,CASSLPTVYEQYF
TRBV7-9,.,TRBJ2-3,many,TGTGCCAGCAGCTTCCCGGGAGCTGTTAGACCAGATACGCAGTATTTT,CASSFPGAVRPDTQYF
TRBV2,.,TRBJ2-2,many,TGTGCCAGCTTACGATCAACCGGGGAGCTGTTTTTT,CASLRSTGELFF
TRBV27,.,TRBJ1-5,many,TGTGCCAGCAGTCAGATGGGACCCTTCCAAGGGAATCAGCCCCAGCATTTT,CASSQMGPFQGNQPQHF
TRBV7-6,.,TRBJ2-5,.,TGTGCCAGCAGCCCCCCTCGGGACTCCGTGGAGACCCAGTACTTC,CASSPPRDSVETQYF
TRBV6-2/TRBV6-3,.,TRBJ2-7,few,TGTGCCAGCAGTTACTCGGCCCAACGGGGGGCTTTCGACGAGCAGTACTTC,CASSYSAQRGAFDEQYF
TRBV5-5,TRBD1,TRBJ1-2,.,TGTGCCAGCAGCTTGGCCGATGGGACAGTTTACAATGGCTACACCTTC,CASSLADGTVYNGYTF
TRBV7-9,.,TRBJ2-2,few,TGTGCCAGCAGCTTAACTGGAGTTGACACCGGGGAGCTGTTTTTT,CASSLTGVDTGELFF
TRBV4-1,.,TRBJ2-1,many,TGCGCCAGCAGCCAACACTCCGGGAGCTCAGTGAATGAGCAGTTCTTC,CASSQHSGSSVNEQFF
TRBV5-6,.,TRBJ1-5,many,TGTGCCAGCAGCTTGGGTAACCTTTATCAGCCCCAGCATTTT,CASSLGNLYQPQHF
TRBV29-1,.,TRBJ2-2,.,TGCAGCGTTGAAGATCCGACATGGGGCACCACCGGGGAGCCGTTTTTT,CSVEDPTWGTTGEPFF
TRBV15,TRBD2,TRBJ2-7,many,TGTGCCACCAGCTCAAGGGCTAGCGGGGGCCACGAGCAGTACTTC,CATSSRASGGHEQYF
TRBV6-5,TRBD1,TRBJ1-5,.,TGTGCCAGCAGCTACAGCCCCACGGCAGGGGGCCAGCCCCAGCATTTT,CASSYSPTAGGQPQHF
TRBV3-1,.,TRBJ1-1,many,TGTGCCAGCACGAGGGGGAACACTGAAGCTTTCTTT,CASTRGNTEAFF
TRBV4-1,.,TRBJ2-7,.,TGCGCCAGCAGCCAAGAAGAAAGAGTGGTGCCTAACTACGAGCAGTACTTC,CASSQEERVVPNYEQYF
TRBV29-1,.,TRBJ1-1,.,TGCAGCGTCATGGACCCGAGCGTTAACACTGAAGCTTTCTTT,CSVMDPSVNTEAFF
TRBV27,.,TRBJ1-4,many,TGTGCCAGCGGTAATGAAAAACTGTTTTTT,CASGNEKLFF
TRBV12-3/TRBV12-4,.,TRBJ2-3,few,TGTGCCAGCAGCCCACAGCCGGGCCTTCGGGCAGATACGCAGTATTTT,CASSPQPGLRADTQYF
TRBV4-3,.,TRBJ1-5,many,TGCGCCAGCAGCCAAGGGTTGAGTTATAGCAATCAGCCCCAGCATTTT,CASSQGLSYSNQPQHF
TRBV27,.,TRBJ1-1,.,TGTGCCAGCAGTTGGGGACAATCTAGTAGTGAAGCTTTCTTT,CASSWGQSSSEAFF
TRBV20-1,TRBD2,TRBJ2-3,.,TGCAGTGCCCCCCTACTAGCGGGGGGGGCAGATACGCAGTATTTT,CSAPLLAGGADTQYF
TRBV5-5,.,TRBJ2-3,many,TGTGCCAGCAGCTCCGGACCTATGGACGATACGCAGTATTTT,CASSSGPMDDTQYF
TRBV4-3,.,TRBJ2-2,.,TGCGCCAGCAGCCAAGTTTTTACCGGCACCGGGGAGCTGTTTTTT,CASSQVFTGTGELFF
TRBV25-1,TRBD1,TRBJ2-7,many,TGTGCCAGCAGTACGGACAGGATATCCTACGAGCAGTACTTC,CASSTDRISYEQYF
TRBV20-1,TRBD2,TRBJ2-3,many,TGCAGTGCTAGAGATGGAGCGGGATCCACAGATACGCAGTATTTT,CSARDGAGSTDTQYF
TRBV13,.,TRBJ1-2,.,TGTGCCAGCAGCTTATCCAGGGCTGGCTACACCTTC,CASSLSRAGYTF
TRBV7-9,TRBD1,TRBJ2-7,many,TGTGCCAGCAGCCCGCCGGGACAGATTTCCTACGAGCAGTACTTC,CASSPPGQISYEQYF
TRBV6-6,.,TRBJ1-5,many,TGTGCCATCAGCGGAACAAGGAATCAGCCCCAGCATTTT,CAISGTRNQPQHF
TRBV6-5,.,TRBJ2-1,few,TGTGCCAGCAGTGGTTACTCCTACAATGAGCAGTTCTTC,CASSGYSYNEQFF
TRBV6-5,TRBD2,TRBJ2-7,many,TGTGCCAGCAGCCCTGTGACTAGCGGATACGAGCAGTACTTC,CASSPVTSGYEQYF
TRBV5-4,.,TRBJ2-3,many,TGTGCCAGCAGGCCGCCAGGTCAGACGCAGTATTTT,CASRPPGQTQYF
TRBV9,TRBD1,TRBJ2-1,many,TGTGCCAGCAGCGTAGGGGACAGGGGCCCGCTTCAGTTCTTC,CASSVGDRGPLQFF
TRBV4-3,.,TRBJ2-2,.,TGCGCCAGCAGCCAAGAGGGGACAACCACCGGGGAGCTGTTTTTT,CASSQEGTTTGELFF
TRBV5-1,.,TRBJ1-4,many,TGCGCCAGCAGCTTGGTATTCCAGGGGACTGAAAAACTGTTTTTT,CASSLVFQGTEKLFF
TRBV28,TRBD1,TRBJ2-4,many,TGTGCCAGCAGTTTGACAGGGATGGCCAAAAACATTCAGTACTTC,CASSLTGMAKNIQYF
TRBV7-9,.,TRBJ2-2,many,TGTGCCAGCAGCGGGGCGGGCGACCGCTCAGTTCCCGGGGAGCTGTTTTTT,CASSGAGDRSVPGELFF
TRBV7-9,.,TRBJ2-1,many,TGTGCCAGCAGCCCGATTTCTAGCCAGTCCTACAATGAGCAGTTCTTC,CASSPISSQSYNEQFF
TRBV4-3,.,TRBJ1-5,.,TGCGCCAGCAGCCAAGATCGAGGACAGAGCAATCAGCCCCAGCATTTT,CASSQDRGQSNQPQHF
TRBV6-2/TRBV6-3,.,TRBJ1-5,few,TGTGCCAGCAGAAACAGGGAGTCGGGCAATCAGCCCCAGCATTTT,CASRNRESGNQPQHF
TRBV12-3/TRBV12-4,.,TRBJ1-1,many,TGTGCCAGCAGTTTTCGGGATCCAGCTGAAGCTTTCTTT,CASSFRDPAEAFF
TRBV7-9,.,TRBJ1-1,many,TGTGCCAGCAGCTTAGAGCATAAGGGGACTGAAGCTTTCTTT,CASSLEHKGTEAFF
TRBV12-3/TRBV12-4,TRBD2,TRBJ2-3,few,TGTGCCAGCAGTTTACCCCCTAGCGGGGGACCGGATACGCAGTATTTT,CASSLPPSGGPDTQYF
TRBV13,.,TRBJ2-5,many,TGTGCCAGCAGCTTGGGCGGGTCCGAGACCCAGTACTTC,CASSLGGSETQYF
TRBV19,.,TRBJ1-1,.,TGTGCCAGTAGTTACGCCCGGGCTGAAGCTTTCTTT,CASSYARAEAFF